Listed here is a single TCR beta chain. The protocol was immunoSEQ multiplex PCR, while the TCRdb copy is restricted to in-frame clones and leaves out a portion. The sample yields about 98,000 clones, almost 80% seen once. These data are taken from a study of blood T cell repertoires in COVID-19. Study context: Sites across the United States, Italy and Spain contributed samples from acute and convalescent COVID-19.

CDR3 length: 15 amino acids. Germline V gene sequence: CDR1 LNHDA, CDR2 SQIVND (reference sequence). Trimming cost V 0 bases and J 4 bases, with 10 bases left between them. Sequencing was done on a sample of peripheral blood. This rearrangement joins TRBV19 to TRBJ2-1; the D gene is possibly TRBD1 (5 bases). This sequence originates from a man between 60 and 75 years old with active or convalescent COVID-19. CDR3: CASSIEGAVYNEQFF. In nucleotides, the CDR3 is TGTGCCAGTAGTATAGAAGGGGCGGTTTACAATGAGCAGTTCTTC.